This record concerns one T cell receptor (beta chain) sequence. What antigen it recognizes has not been identified. No much larger clone is present one base from it, and per-base qualities are unavailable. TCRbeta CDR3 regions were amplified from genomic DNA by means of the immunoSEQ Assay, a bias-controlled multiplex PCR. Per the authors' processing: Nucleated cell counts per sample were estimated from amplification of reference gene primers within the assay. Sequence reads were collapsed and filtered to measure the absolute abundance of every unique TCRbeta CDR3 rearrangement. Productive Simpson clonality was computed per sample as the square root of Simpson's diversity index over productive rearrangements. Drawn from immuneACCESS, this table holds only the in-frame rearrangements with V and J called that TCRdb kept. Clones are partly lost; checked studies trace under half to an unresolved V gene and leave the rest unexplained. V, J and clone size are taken as reported in that table, and D and trimming were inferred from the DNA itself. For this sample there are 130,000 to 150,000 clones; over 65% appear just once. Clones ranked in the top ten supply 4.8% of the sample.

Each collaborating institution followed its own protocols to collect whole blood in K2EDTA tubes. For TCRbeta analysis, collaborators shipped samples in one of three forms: frozen whole blood, isolated PBMCs, or DNA extracted from either of those sample types. The cysteine opens and the phenylalanine closes a CDR3 of 15 amino acids. Solely the CDR3 DNA is kept, with 45 bases framed from the first base. V drops 1 base and J drops 3 bases, leaving 9 bases in between. Reading the germline V gene gives CDR1 SGHVS and CDR2 FNYEAQ. The sample comes from a study of blood T cell repertoires in COVID-19 (dated by TCRdb to about 2020). Notes on the research overall: Samples covering the acute and convalescent phases of COVID-19 were provided by collaborators in the United States, Italy and Spain. Sample metadata almost always included a de-identified subject ID, COVID-19 status, age in years and sex. The repertoires were released in a freely available public database meant as a resource for research on the immune response to SARS-CoV-2. Deeply sampled blood TCRbeta repertoires from subjects exposed to, actively infected with, or recovered from COVID-19 were included in the dataset. Where available, HLA class I and class II types were taken from metadata supplied by the sample provider and were not determined by assay-based typing. The material from the prospective study consisted of cDNA or gDNA derived from T cells, B-cell-depleted T cells, or PBMCs. Samples came from the ongoing ImmuneRACE study (first 160 participants) plus 1,254 subjects from 6 global collaborators. Overall results and qualifications from the work: Clinical and demographic metadata were provided uncurated, with the amount varying by source and participant.

This receptor chain uses TRBV7-6 and TRBJ2-2, with the D gene call left open. The sequenced sample consisted of peripheral blood. The TCR was taken from a human donor in a cohort sampled during active COVID-19. The nucleotide sequence is given as TGTGCCAGCAGCTTAGGTGGGCAATACACCGGGGAGCTGTTTTTT. It codes for CASSLGGQYTGELFF.